A selection of T cell receptor beta chains follows, all from one sample in a study of blood T cell repertoires in COVID-19. TCRdb keeps only in-frame clones here, not all; method: immunoSEQ multiplex PCR. The sample contains 100,000 to 130,000 clones, 71% of which appear only once. Source material: peripheral blood. The source of these receptors is a woman aged 35 to 49 with acute or convalescent COVID-19. Each CDR3 is given with its conserved first and last residue. A D gene is named only where the DNA matches it firmly. Only part of the rows carry a size: once, few, many, or a class if the clone is expanded.

j_gene | v_gene | d_gene | abundance | CDR3aa | CDR3nt
TRBJ1-2 | TRBV28 | . | . | CASSPLSRPLYGYTF | TGTGCCAGCAGCCCCCTAAGCAGGCCCCTCTATGGCTACACCTTC
TRBJ1-1 | TRBV3-1/TRBV3-2 | . | . | CASRVGQNTEAFF | TGTGCCAGCAGAGTGGGGCAAAACACTGAAGCTTTCTTT
TRBJ2-7 | TRBV7-2 | . | . | CASSPYRAGHEQYF | TGTGCCAGCTCACCTTACAGGGCAGGCCACGAGCAGTACTTC
TRBJ2-2 | TRBV18 | . | . | CASSRAGGELFF | TGTGCCAGCTCACGAGCCGGCGGGGAGCTGTTTTTT
TRBJ2-6 | TRBV7-8 | TRBD2 | few | CASSLWWGVGREFNSGANVLTF | TGTGCCAGCAGCTTATGGTGGGGGGTTGGGAGGGAGTTTAACTCTGGGGCCAACGTCCTGACTTTC
TRBJ2-1 | TRBV3-1/TRBV3-2 | TRBD2 | . | CASSSLERGPLNEQFF | TGTGCCAGCAGCTCCCTAGAGCGGGGTCCCCTCAATGAGCAGTTCTTC
TRBJ2-1 | TRBV4-1 | . | . | CASSQDLARGINYNEQFF | TGCGCCAGCAGCCAAGATTTAGCCCGGGGGATAAATTACAATGAGCAGTTCTTC
TRBJ2-2 | TRBV6-5 | . | . | CASSFGRNTGELFF | TGTGCCAGCAGTTTTGGCCGGAACACCGGGGAGCTGTTTTTT
TRBJ1-1 | TRBV19 | . | . | CASSSQQGTEAFF | TGTGCCAGTAGTTCTCAACAGGGAACTGAAGCTTTCTTT
TRBJ1-5 | TRBV18 | TRBD1 | . | CASSRQGVGQPQHF | TGTGCCAGCTCACGACAGGGGGTAGGTCAGCCCCAGCATTTT
TRBJ2-2 | TRBV19 | . | . | CASTRGGTGELFF | TGTGCCAGTACGCGGGGTGGTACCGGGGAGCTGTTTTTT
TRBJ1-6 | TRBV28 | . | . | CASRPGDYNSPLHF | TGTGCCAGCAGACCCGGGGACTATAATTCACCCCTCCACTTT
TRBJ2-7 | TRBV18 | TRBD1 | . | CASSPEGQAAHEQYF | TGTGCCAGCTCACCGGAAGGACAGGCCGCACACGAGCAGTACTTC
TRBJ2-1 | TRBV7-2 | . | . | CASSWDFSSYNEQFF | TGTGCCAGCAGCTGGGACTTTAGCTCCTACAATGAGCAGTTCTTC
TRBJ2-5 | TRBV5-5 | TRBD1 | . | CASSAGTVFETQYF | TGTGCCAGCAGCGCCGGGACAGTATTCGAGACCCAGTACTTC
TRBJ2-1 | TRBV5-1 | . | few | CASRQDSYNEQFF | TGCGCCAGCAGACAAGACTCCTACAATGAGCAGTTCTTC
TRBJ2-5 | TRBV11-3 | TRBD2 | . | CASSLSSGGLETQYF | TGTGCCAGCAGCTTGAGTAGCGGGGGGTTGGAGACCCAGTACTTC
TRBJ2-1 | TRBV6-2/TRBV6-3 | TRBD2 | . | CASSSLPGLTIPTSYNEQFF | TGTGCCAGCAGTTCCTTACCGGGACTAACAATCCCGACCTCCTACAATGAGCAGTTCTTC
TRBJ2-3 | TRBV28 | . | few | CATGDGLLDTQYF | TGTGCCACCGGGGACGGACTATTAGATACGCAGTATTTT
TRBJ2-3 | TRBV7-6 | TRBD2 | . | CASSPLGLAGGPGTDTQYF | TGTGCCAGCAGCCCCCTGGGCTTAGCGGGGGGGCCCGGCACAGATACGCAGTATTTT
TRBJ2-7 | TRBV2 | . | . | CASSVRGIEQYF | TGTGCCAGCAGTGTAAGGGGCATCGAGCAGTACTTC
TRBJ1-5 | TRBV5-1 | . | . | CASSLVGGDSNQPQHF | TGCGCCAGCAGCTTGGTGGGCGGGGATAGCAATCAGCCCCAGCATTTT
TRBJ2-1 | TRBV5-4 | . | once | CASSRTPKNSYNEQFF | TGTGCCAGCAGCAGAACGCCTAAAAACTCCTACAATGAGCAGTTCTTC
TRBJ2-5 | TRBV9 | . | . | CASSVGTTQETQYF | TGTGCCAGCAGCGTAGGGACAACGCAGGAGACCCAGTACTTC
TRBJ2-1 | TRBV18 | TRBD2 | . | CASSPPLAGGQSEQFF | TGTGCCAGCTCACCACCGCTAGCGGGGGGGCAGAGTGAGCAGTTCTTC
TRBJ2-7 | TRBV12-5 | TRBD2 | . | CASGSAPLRGAVEQYF | TGTGCTAGTGGATCTGCCCCTCTGCGGGGGGCGGTTGAGCAGTACTTC
TRBJ2-7 | TRBV7-9 | . | . | CASTSSGRYEQYF | TGTGCCAGCACCTCGTCGGGTCGGTACGAGCAGTACTTC
TRBJ2-2 | TRBV2 | TRBD2 | . | CASLAGNPNTGELFF | TGTGCCAGCCTAGCGGGGAACCCGAACACCGGGGAGCTGTTTTTT
TRBJ2-1 | TRBV6-5 | TRBD1 | . | CASTPDRAYNEQFF | TGTGCCAGCACACCCGACAGGGCCTACAATGAGCAGTTCTTC
TRBJ2-1 | TRBV11-3 | . | once | CASSAQGNNEQFF | TGTGCCAGCAGCGCACAGGGAAACAATGAGCAGTTCTTC
TRBJ2-7 | TRBV3-1/TRBV3-2 | . | . | CASSQDSQGFNEQYF | TGTGCCAGCAGCCAAGACTCTCAGGGCTTCAACGAGCAGTACTTC
TRBJ1-2 | TRBV18 | . | . | CASSPAGDGGYTF | TGTGCCAGCTCACCAGCCGGGGATGGCGGCTACACCTTC
TRBJ2-1 | TRBV5-1 | TRBD2 | . | CASSLGTSGVSEQFF | TGCGCCAGCAGCTTGGGGACTAGCGGGGTAAGTGAGCAGTTCTTC
TRBJ2-5 | TRBV2 | TRBD1 | . | CASRQGTEAQETQYF | TGTGCCAGCAGACAGGGGACCGAAGCCCAAGAGACCCAGTACTTC
TRBJ2-1 | TRBV7-9 | TRBD2 | . | CASSPRAGVDEQFF | TGTGCCAGCAGCCCACGAGCGGGGGTGGATGAGCAGTTCTTC
TRBJ1-1 | TRBV6-5 | . | . | CASEARSRETEAFF | TGTGCCAGCGAGGCGCGGTCCCGGGAGACTGAAGCTTTCTTT
TRBJ2-7 | TRBV29-1 | TRBD2 | . | CSVEGLVAATSGGYEQYF | TGCAGCGTTGAAGGCCTAGTGGCCGCAACTAGCGGGGGTTACGAGCAGTACTTC
TRBJ2-5 | TRBV24-1 | TRBD2 | . | CATGTSGVGTQETQYF | TGTGCCACCGGGACTAGCGGGGTAGGGACTCAAGAGACCCAGTACTTC
TRBJ2-3 | TRBV28 | . | . | CASYTPGSVGQYF | TGTGCCAGCTATACCCCAGGGTCCGTAGGGCAGTATTTT
TRBJ2-3 | TRBV18 | . | . | CASSLPGGDTQYF | TGTGCCAGCTCACTGCCCGGGGGAGATACGCAGTATTTT
TRBJ2-7 | TRBV7-2 | . | few | CASSLVKGGEQYF | TGTGCCAGCAGCTTAGTAAAAGGGGGCGAGCAGTACTTC
TRBJ1-1 | TRBV5-4 | . | . | CASSPGQKESAEAFF | TGTGCCAGCAGCCCAGGACAGAAGGAGAGTGCTGAAGCTTTCTTT
TRBJ2-1 | TRBV10-3 | TRBD1 | . | CAISDLTGENEQFF | TGTGCCATCAGTGACCTGACAGGGGAGAATGAGCAGTTCTTC